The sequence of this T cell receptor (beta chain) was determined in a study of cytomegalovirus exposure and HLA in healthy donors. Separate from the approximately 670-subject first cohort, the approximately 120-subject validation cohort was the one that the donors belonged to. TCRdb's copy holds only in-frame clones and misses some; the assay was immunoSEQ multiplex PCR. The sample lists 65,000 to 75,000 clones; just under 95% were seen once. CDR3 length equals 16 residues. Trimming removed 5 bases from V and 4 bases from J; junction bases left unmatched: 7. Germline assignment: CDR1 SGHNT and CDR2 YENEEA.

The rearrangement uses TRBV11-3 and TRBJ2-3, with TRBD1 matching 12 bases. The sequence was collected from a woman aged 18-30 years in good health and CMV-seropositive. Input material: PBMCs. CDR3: CASSAAGTGGPDTQYF. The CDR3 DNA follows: TGTGCCAGCAGCGCCGCCGGGACAGGGGGCCCAGATACGCAGTATTTT.